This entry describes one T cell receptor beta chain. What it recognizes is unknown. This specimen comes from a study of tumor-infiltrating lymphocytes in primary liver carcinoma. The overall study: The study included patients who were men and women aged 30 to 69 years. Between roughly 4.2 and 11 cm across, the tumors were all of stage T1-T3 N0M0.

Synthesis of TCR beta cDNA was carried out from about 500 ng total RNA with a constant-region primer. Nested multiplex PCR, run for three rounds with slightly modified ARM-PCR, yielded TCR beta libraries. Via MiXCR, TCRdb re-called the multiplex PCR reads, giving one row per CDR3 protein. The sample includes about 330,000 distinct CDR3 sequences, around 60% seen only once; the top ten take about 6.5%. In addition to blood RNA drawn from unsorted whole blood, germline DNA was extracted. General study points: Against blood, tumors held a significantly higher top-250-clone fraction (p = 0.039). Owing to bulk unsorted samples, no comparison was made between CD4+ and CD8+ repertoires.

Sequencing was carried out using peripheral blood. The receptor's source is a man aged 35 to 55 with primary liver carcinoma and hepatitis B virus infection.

The CDR3 nucleotides are TGTGCCAGCAGCTTAGCCAGGGGTAATGGCTACACCTTC. As protein: CASSLARGNGYTF. The chain carries TRBV7-9 and TRBJ1-2; D is perhaps TRBD1 (6 bases). CDR3 size: 13 residues. Trimming removed 0 bases at V and 6 bases at J, with 8 bases between. Per the germline V gene, CDR1 is SEHNR and CDR2 is FQNEAQ (reference sequence).